This TCR beta chain was documented in a study of shared clonotypes between healthy human individuals. Data came from immunoSEQ multiplex PCR; TCRdb stores just in-frame clones and leaves some out. The sample carries approximately 1.1 million clones, more than 75% recorded once. In germline, CDR1 is KGHSH, CDR2 LQKENI. This CDR3 is 14 amino acids long. As to this clone: Compared with germline, one end of the junction differs, possibly owing to a read error.

The TCR was taken from a man younger than 35 in good health. Some clones in this sample may be carry-over from other donors' samples. The gene calls are TRBV18 and TRBJ1-1, with a weak D call TRBD1 (6 bases). The sample comprised memory CD4+ T cells from PBMCs. The subset: CD45RA-negative fraction. CDR3 region: CASSPPSGQPALWF. For the CDR3, the DNA is TGTGCCAGCTCACCACCCTCCGGACAGCCTGCCCTTTGGTTT.